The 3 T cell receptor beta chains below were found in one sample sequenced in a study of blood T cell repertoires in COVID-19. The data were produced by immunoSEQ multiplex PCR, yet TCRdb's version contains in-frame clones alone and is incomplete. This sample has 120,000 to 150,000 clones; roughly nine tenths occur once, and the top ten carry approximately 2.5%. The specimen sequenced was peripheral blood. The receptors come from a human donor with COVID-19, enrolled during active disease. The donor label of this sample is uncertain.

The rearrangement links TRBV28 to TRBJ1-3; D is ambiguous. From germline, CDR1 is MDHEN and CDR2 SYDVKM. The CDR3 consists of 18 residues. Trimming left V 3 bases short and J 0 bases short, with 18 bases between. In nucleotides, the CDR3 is TGTGCCAGCAGTTTCCCCACCAGGCTCCTGACCTCTGGAAACACCATATATTTT. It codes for CASSFPTRLLTSGNTIYF.

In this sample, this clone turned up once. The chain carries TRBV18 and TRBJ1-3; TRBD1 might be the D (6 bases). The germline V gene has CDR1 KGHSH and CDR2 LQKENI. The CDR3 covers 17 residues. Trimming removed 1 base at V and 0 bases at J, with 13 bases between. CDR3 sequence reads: CASSPQLQGHSGNTIYF. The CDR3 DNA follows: TGTGCCAGCTCACCACAGTTACAGGGCCACTCTGGAAACACCATATATTTT.

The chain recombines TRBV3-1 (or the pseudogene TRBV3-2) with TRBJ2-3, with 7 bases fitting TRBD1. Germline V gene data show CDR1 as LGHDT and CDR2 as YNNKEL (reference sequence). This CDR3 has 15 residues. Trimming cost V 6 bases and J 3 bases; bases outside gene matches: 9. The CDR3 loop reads CASSYTLQGTDTQYF. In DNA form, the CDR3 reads TGTGCCAGCAGTTACACTTTACAGGGGACAGATACGCAGTATTTT.